This T cell receptor (beta chain) was observed in a study of technical replicates of blood from several donors. Repertoires were generated with immunoSEQ multiplex PCR, while TCRdb's copy carries only in-frame clones and drops some. The repertoire has 65,000 to 85,000 clones, roughly 92% of them found once; the top ten carry around 0.37%. This CDR3 region has 17 residues. The V gene lost 1 base and the J gene lost 4 bases, with 19 bases spanning the gap. The germline V gene has CDR1 SEHNR and CDR2 FQNEAQ (reference sequence). The chain employs TRBV7-9 and TRBJ2-5; D possibly corresponds to TRBD2 (6 bases). The TCR originated in a human donor in good health. Sequences were obtained from T cells isolated from PBMCs. The CDR3 sequence: CASSLGLGGDGGETQYF. Written as DNA, the CDR3 is TGTGCCAGCAGCTTAGGACTTGGAGGGGACGGGGGAGAGACCCAGTACTTC.